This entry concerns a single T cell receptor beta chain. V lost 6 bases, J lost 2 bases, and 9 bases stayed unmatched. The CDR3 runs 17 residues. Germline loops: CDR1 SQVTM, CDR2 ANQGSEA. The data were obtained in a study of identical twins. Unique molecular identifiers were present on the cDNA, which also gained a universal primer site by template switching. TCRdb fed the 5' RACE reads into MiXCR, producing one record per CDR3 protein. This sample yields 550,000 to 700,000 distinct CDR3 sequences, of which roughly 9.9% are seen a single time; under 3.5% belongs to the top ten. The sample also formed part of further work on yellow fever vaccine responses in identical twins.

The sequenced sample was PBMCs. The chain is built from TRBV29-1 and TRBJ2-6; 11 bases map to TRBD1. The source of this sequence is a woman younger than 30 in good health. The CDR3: CSVSLGTGGAGANVLTF. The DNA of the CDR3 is TGCAGCGTATCCCTCGGGACAGGGGGGGCTGGGGCCAACGTCCTGACTTTC. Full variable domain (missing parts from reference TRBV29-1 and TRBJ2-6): SAVISQKPSRDICQRGTSLTIQCQVDSQVTMMFWYRQQPGQSLTLIATANQGSEATYESGFVIDKFPISRPNLTFSTLTVSNMSPEDSSIYLCSVSLGTGGAGANVLTFGAGSRLTVL.